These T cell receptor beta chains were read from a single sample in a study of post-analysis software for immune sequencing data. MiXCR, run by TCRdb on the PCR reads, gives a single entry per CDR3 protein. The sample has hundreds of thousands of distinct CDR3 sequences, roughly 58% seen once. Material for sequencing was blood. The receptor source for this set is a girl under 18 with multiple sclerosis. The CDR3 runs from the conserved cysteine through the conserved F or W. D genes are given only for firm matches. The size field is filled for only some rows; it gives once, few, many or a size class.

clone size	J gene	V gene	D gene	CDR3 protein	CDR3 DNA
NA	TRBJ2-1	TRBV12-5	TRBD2	CASGLYSGGYNEQFF	TGTGCTAGTGGTTTGTACAGCGGGGGGTACAATGAGCAGTTCTTC
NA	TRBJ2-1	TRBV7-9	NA	CASSSLLSFEQFF	TGTGCCAGCAGCTCCCTTTTAAGCTTTGAGCAGTTCTTC
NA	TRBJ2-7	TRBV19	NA	CASRGVGPLYEQYF	TGTGCCAGCAGAGGCGTAGGCCCACTCTACGAGCAGTACTTC
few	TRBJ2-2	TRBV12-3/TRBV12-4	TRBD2	CASSKGLDFGGEPFF	TGTGCCAGCAGTAAGGGACTAGATTTTGGCGGGGAGCCGTTTTTT
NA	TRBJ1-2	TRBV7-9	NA	CASSLGDRDGYTF	TGTGCCAGCAGCTTGGGGGATAGGGACGGCTACACCTTC
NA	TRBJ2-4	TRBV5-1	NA	CASSFGETLAKNIQYF	TGCGCCAGCTCCTTTGGGGAGACACTAGCCAAAAACATTCAGTACTTC
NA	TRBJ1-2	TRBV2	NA	CASSAQVLPYGYTF	TGTGCCAGCAGTGCCCAGGTATTACCCTATGGCTACACCTTC
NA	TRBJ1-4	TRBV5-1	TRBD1	CASSLERGQVNEKLFF	TGCGCCAGCAGCTTGGAACGGGGACAGGTTAATGAAAAACTGTTTTTT
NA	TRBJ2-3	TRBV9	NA	CASSIGLRGATDTQYF	TGTGCCAGCAGCATAGGACTTAGGGGAGCCACAGATACGCAGTATTTT
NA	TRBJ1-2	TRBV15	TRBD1	CATSRDRGQKGYTF	TGTGCCACCAGCCGGGACAGGGGGCAGAAGGGCTACACCTTC
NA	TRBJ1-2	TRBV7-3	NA	CASSLTSGPNLYGYTF	TGTGCCAGCAGCTTAACCTCGGGACCGAACCTCTATGGCTACACCTTC
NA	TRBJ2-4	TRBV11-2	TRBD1	CASSAGTGGLWAKNIQYF	TGTGCCAGCAGCGCCGGGACAGGGGGTCTATGGGCCAAAAACATTCAGTACTTC
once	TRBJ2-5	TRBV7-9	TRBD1	CASSSGQGLNEQYF	TGTGCCAGCAGCTCCGGACAGGGGCTAAATGAGCAGTACTTC
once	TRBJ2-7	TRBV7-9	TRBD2	CASSLSSGKGLSGQYF	TGTGCCAGCAGCTTAAGTAGCGGGAAGGGGCTCAGCGGGCAGTACTTC
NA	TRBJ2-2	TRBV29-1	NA	CSVNRLVDTGELFF	TGCAGCGTAAACAGACTAGTCGACACCGGGGAGCTGTTTTTT
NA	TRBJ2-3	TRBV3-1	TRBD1	CASSQDSTGFGTDTQYF	TGTGCCAGCAGCCAAGATTCGACAGGGTTCGGCACAGATACGCAGTATTTT
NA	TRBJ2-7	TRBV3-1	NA	CASSQMGTASHEQYF	TGTGCCAGCAGCCAAATGGGGACTGCCTCCCACGAGCAGTACTTC
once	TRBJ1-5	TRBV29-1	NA	CSAGGSDQPQHF	TGCAGCGCTGGAGGGAGTGATCAGCCCCAGCATTTT
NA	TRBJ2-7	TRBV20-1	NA	CSARVLRTPWDEQYF	TGCAGTGCTAGAGTCCTCCGGACACCCTGGGACGAGCAGTACTTC
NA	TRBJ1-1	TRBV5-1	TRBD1	CASSSGQGFKEEAFF	TGCGCCAGCAGCTCCGGACAGGGGTTCAAGGAAGAGGCTTTCTTT
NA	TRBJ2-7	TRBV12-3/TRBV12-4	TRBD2	CASTDSGGARHEQYF	TGTGCCAGCACGGATAGCGGGGGGGCAAGGCACGAGCAGTACTTC
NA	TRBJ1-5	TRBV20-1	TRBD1	CSARMGRAGGLNSNQPQHF	TGCAGTGCTAGAATGGGACGGGCAGGGGGCCTGAATAGCAATCAGCCCCAGCATTTT
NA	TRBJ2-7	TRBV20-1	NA	CSARENSYYEQYF	TGCAGTGCTAGAGAAAACAGTTACTACGAGCAGTACTTC
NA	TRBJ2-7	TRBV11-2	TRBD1	CASKLYWTGVAYEQYF	TGTGCCAGCAAGCTCTATTGGACAGGGGTCGCCTACGAGCAGTACTTC
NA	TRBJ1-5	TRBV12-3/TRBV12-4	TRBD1	CASSPQDRLLSQPQHF	TGTGCCAGCAGTCCCCAGGACAGGCTTTTGAGTCAGCCCCAGCATTTT
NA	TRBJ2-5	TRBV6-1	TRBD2	CATRRSGGHVGETQYF	TGTGCCACACGACGGAGCGGGGGGCACGTAGGAGAGACCCAGTACTTC
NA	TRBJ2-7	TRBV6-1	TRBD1	CASNLGGTGRTYEQYF	TGTGCCAGCAACCTCGGCGGGACAGGACGAACCTACGAGCAGTACTTC
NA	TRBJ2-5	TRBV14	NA	CASSQARGETQYF	TGTGCCAGCAGCCAAGCCCGGGGGGAGACCCAGTACTTC
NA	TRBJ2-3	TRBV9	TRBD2	CASSVQEGREPDTRYF	TGTGCCAGCAGCGTACAAGAGGGGAGGGAGCCAGATACGCGGTATTTT
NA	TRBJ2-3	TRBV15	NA	CATSTLGGGDNTDTQYF	TGTGCCACCAGCACCCTCGGAGGGGGGGACAACACAGATACGCAGTATTTT
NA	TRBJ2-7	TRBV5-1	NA	CASSLEASSHNEQYF	TGCGCCAGCAGCTTGGAAGCTAGCTCCCACAATGAGCAGTACTTC
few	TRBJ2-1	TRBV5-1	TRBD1	CASSLVQGAGEQFF	TGCGCCAGCAGCCTAGTTCAGGGGGCAGGGGAGCAGTTCTTC
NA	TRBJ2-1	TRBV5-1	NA	CASSLADGGSYNEQFF	TGCGCCAGCAGCTTGGCCGACGGGGGCTCCTACAATGAGCAGTTCTTC
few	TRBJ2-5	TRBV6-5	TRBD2	CASSPGLAAQETQYF	TGTGCCAGCAGTCCCGGACTAGCCGCCCAAGAGACCCAGTACTTC
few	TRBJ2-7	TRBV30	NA	CAWSVGRDEQYF	TGTGCCTGGAGTGTCGGAAGGGACGAGCAGTACTTC
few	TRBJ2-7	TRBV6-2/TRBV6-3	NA	CASSYSTSYEQYF	TGTGCCAGCAGTTACAGCACTTCCTACGAGCAGTACTTC
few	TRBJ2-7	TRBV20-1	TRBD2	CSVNRGGTSGSTYEQYF	TGCAGTGTTAATAGGGGAGGGACTAGCGGGAGCACCTACGAGCAGTACTTC
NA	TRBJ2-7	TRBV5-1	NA	CASSTGTPYEQYF	TGCGCCAGCAGCACAGGAACTCCCTACGAGCAGTACTTC
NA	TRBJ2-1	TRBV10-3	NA	CAISQTGTKETQFF	TGTGCCATCAGCCAAACCGGGACCAAAGAGACCCAGTTCTTC
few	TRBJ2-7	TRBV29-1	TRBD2	CSVESSGGSEQYF	TGCAGCGTTGAGTCTAGCGGGGGGTCCGAGCAGTACTTC
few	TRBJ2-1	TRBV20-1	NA	CSALRGSGNEQFF	TGCAGTGCCCTCAGGGGATCGGGCAATGAGCAGTTCTTC
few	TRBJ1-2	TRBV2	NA	CASREQAGDYGYTF	TGTGCCAGCAGAGAACAGGCGGGAGACTATGGCTACACCTTC
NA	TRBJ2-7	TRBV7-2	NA	CASSPPGTVYEQYF	TGTGCCAGCAGCCCCCCCGGGACCGTTTACGAGCAGTACTTC
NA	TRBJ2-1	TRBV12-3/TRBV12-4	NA	CASSLGRGLNEQFF	TGTGCCAGCAGTTTAGGCCGCGGCCTCAATGAGCAGTTCTTC
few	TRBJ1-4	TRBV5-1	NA	CASSGPPSDEKLFF	TGCGCCAGCAGTGGGCCGCCTAGTGATGAAAAACTGTTTTTT
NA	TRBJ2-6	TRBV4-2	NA	CASSQDDPLTWSSGANVLTF	TGTGCCAGCAGCCAAGACGATCCCCTTACTTGGAGCTCTGGGGCCAACGTCCTGACTTTC
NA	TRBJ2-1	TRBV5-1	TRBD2	CASSLSLAGYSYNEQFF	TGCGCCAGCAGCTTGAGTCTAGCGGGATACTCCTACAATGAGCAGTTCTTC
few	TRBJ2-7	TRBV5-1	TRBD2	CASSFQGLANYEQYF	TGCGCCAGCAGCTTTCAAGGACTAGCGAACTACGAGCAGTACTTC
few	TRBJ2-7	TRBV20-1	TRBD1	CSARDSQGYEQYF	TGCAGTGCACGGGACAGCCAGGGGTACGAGCAGTACTTC
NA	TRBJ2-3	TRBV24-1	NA	CATSRTASTDTQYF	TGTGCCACCAGCCGGACAGCCAGCACAGATACGCAGTATTTT
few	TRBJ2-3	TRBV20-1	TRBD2	CSASRVLAGRRGGTDTQYF	TGCAGTGCTAGCCGGGTACTAGCGGGGAGAAGAGGGGGCACAGATACGCAGTATTTT
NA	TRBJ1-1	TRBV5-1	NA	CASSLASFWPMNTEAFF	TGCGCCAGCAGCTTGGCCTCCTTTTGGCCCATGAACACTGAAGCTTTCTTT
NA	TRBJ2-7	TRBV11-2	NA	CASSFVATEGSYEQYF	TGTGCCAGCAGCTTTGTCGCCACAGAGGGCTCCTACGAGCAGTACTTC